This T cell receptor beta chain stems from a study of shared clonotypes between healthy human individuals. Germline lookup yields CDR1 LNHNV and CDR2 YYDKDF (reference sequence). CDR3 length: 15 amino acids. The V segment lost 5 bases and the J segment 4 bases; nucleotides outside the gene matches: 8. Sequencing was at deep level. Only in-frame clones appear in the TCRdb table, and some are missing; sequencing was by immunoSEQ multiplex PCR. The data contain about 450,000 clones, about 80% of them singletons. The TCR was taken from a woman aged 40 to 50 in good health. Some clones in this sample may be carry-over from other donors' samples. The sequenced sample consisted of PBMCs. The chain employs TRBV15 and TRBJ1-2; TRBD1 aligns across 9 bases. CDR3 nucleotide sequence: TGTGCCACCAGCGTTACAGGGGGCGCTTCCTATGGCTACACCTTC. Its translation is CATSVTGGASYGYTF.